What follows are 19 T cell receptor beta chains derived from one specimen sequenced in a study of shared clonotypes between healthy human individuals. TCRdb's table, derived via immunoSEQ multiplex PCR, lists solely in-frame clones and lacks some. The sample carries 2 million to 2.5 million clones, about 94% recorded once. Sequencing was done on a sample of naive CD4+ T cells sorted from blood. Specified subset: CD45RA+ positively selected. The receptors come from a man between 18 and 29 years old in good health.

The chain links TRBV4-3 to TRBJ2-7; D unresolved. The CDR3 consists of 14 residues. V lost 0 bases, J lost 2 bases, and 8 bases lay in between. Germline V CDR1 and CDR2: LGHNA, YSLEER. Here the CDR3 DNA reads TGCGCCAGCAGCCAAGACCTAGAGACCTACGAGCAGTACTTC. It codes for CASSQDLETYEQYF.

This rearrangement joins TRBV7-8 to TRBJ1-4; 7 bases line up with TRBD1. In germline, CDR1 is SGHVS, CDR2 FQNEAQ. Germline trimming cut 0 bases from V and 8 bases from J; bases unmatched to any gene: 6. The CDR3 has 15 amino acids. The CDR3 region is CASSLANRGVEKLFF. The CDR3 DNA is TGTGCCAGCAGCTTAGCGAACAGGGGCGTGGAAAAACTGTTTTTT.

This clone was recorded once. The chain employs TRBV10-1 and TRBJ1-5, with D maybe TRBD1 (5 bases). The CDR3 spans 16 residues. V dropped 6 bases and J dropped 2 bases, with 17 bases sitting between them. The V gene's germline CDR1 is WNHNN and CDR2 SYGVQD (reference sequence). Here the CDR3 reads CASSSERGGGNQPQHF. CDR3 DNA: TGCGCCAGCAGCTCAGAAAGGGGAGGCGGCAATCAGCCCCAGCATTTT.

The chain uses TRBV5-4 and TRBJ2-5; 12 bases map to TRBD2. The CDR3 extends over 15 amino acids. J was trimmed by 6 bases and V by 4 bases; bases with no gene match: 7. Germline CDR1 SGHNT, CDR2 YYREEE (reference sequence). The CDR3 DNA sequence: TGTGCCAGCAGCCCCTCTAGCGGGGGGGGGAAGACCCAGTACTTC. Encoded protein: CASSPSSGGGKTQYF. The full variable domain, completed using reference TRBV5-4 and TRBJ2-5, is ETGVTQSPTHLIKTRGQQVTLRCSSQSGHNTVSWYQQALGQGPQFIFQYYREEENGRGNFPPRFSGLQFPNYSSELNVNALELDDSALYLCASSPSSGGGKTQYFGPGTRLLVL.

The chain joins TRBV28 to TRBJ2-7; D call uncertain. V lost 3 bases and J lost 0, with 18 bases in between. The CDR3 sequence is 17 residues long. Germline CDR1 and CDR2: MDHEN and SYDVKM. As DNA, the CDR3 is TGTGCCAGCAGTTTTTCGAATCTCATTCGGAGCTCCTACGAGCAGTACTTC. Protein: CASSFSNLIRSSYEQYF.

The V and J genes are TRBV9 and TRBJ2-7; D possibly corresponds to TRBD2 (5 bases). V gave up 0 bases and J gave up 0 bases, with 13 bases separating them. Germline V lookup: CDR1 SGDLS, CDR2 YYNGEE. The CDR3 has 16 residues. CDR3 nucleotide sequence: TGTGCCAGCAGCGTAGCTAGTCTAGCCTCCTCCTACGAGCAGTACTTC. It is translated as CASSVASLASSYEQYF.

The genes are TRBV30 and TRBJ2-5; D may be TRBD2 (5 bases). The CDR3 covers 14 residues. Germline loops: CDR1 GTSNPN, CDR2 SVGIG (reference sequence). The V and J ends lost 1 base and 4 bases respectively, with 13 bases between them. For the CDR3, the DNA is TGTGCCTGGAGTGGGACCCGGGATAGAGAGACCCAGTACTTC. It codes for CAWSGTRDRETQYF. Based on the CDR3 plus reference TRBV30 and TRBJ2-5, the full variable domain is SQTIHQWPATLVQPVGSPLSLECTVEGTSNPNLYWYRQAAGRGLQLLFYSVGIGQISSEVPQNLSASRPQDRQFILSSKKLLLSDSGFYLCAWSGTRDRETQYFGPGTRLLVL.

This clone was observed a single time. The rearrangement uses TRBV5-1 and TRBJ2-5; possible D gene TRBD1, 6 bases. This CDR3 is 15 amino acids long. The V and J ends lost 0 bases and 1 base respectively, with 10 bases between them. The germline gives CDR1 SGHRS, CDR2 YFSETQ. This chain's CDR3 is CASSLADSTQETQYF. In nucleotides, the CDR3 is TGCGCCAGCAGCTTGGCGGACAGTACCCAAGAGACCCAGTACTTC.

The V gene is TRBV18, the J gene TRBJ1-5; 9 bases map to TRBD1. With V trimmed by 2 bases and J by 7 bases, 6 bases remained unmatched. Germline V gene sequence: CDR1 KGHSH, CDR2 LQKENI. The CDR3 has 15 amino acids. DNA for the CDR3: TGTGCCAGCTCACCAGGGACAGGGAATGTCCAGCCCCAGCATTTT. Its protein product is CASSPGTGNVQPQHF.

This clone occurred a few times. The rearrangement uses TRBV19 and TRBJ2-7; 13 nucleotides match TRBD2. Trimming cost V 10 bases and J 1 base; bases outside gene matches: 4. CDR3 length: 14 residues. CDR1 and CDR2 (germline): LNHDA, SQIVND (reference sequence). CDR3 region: CATRLAGGSYEQYF. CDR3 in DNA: TGTGCCACCCGACTAGCGGGAGGATCCTACGAGCAGTACTTC.

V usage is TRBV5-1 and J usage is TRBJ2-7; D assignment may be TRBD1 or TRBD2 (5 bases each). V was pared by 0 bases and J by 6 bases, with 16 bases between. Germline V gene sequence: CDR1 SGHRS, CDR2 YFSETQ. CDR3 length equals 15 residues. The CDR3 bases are TGCGCCAGCAGCTTGGACCAGGGAGCTCGTGGCGAGCAGTACTTC. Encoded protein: CASSLDQGARGEQYF.

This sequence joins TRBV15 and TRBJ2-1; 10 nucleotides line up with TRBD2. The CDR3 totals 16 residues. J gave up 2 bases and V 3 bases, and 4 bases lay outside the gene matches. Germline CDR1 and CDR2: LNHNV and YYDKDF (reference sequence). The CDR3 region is CATSSSSGGAYNEQFF. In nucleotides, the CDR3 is TGTGCCACCAGCAGTTCTAGCGGGGGCGCCTACAATGAGCAGTTCTTC. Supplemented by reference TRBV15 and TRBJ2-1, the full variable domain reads DAMVIQNPRYQVTQFGKPVTLSCSQTLNHNVMYWYQQKSSQAPKLLFHYYDKDFNNEADTPDNFQSRRPNTSFCFLDIRSPGLGDTAMYLCATSSSSGGAYNEQFFGPGTRLTVL.

CDR3 coding DNA: TGTGCCAGTAGGACAGGAATGGCCGGGGAGCTGTTTTTT. Protein product: CASRTGMAGELFF. The chain combines TRBV19 with TRBJ2-2; maybe TRBD1 (6 bases). Germline V lookup: CDR1 LNHDA, CDR2 SQIVND (reference sequence). This CDR3 region has 13 residues. V was trimmed by 6 bases and J by 6 bases, leaving 11 bases between them.

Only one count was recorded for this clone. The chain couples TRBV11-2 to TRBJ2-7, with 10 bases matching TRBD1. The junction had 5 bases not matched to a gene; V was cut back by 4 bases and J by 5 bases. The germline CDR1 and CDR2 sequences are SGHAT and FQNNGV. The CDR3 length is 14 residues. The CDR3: CASSSGTGVNEQYF. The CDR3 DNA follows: TGTGCCAGCAGCTCAGGGACAGGGGTGAACGAGCAGTACTTC.

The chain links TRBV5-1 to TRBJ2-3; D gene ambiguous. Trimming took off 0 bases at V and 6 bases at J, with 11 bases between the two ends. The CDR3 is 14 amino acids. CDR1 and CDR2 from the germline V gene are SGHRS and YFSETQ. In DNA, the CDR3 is TGCGCCAGCAGCTTGGGGTTAAACTCGGATACGCAGTATTTT. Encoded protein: CASSLGLNSDTQYF.

The CDR3 loop is CASSPQGYGNTEAFF. The CDR3 DNA reads TGTGCCAGCAGCCCGCAGGGATATGGAAACACTGAAGCTTTCTTT. The rearrangement joins TRBV5-4 to TRBJ1-1; perhaps TRBD1 as D (5 bases). Trimming stripped 4 bases from V and 2 bases from J, with 15 bases between. Germline lookup yields CDR1 SGHNT and CDR2 YYREEE (reference sequence). CDR3 length: 15 amino acids.

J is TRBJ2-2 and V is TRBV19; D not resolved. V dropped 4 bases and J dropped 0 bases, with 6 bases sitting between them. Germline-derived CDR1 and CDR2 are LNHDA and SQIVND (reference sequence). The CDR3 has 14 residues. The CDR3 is CASSRRANTGELFF. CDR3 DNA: TGTGCCAGTAGTAGAAGAGCGAACACCGGGGAGCTGTTTTTT.

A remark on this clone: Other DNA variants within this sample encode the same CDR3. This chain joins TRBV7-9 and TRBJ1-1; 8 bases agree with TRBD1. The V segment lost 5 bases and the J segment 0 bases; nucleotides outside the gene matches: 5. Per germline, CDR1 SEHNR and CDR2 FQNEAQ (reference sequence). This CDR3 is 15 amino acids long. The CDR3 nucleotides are TGTGCCAGCAGCCTTCAGGGGGCGGTGAACACTGAAGCTTTCTTT. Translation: CASSLQGAVNTEAFF.

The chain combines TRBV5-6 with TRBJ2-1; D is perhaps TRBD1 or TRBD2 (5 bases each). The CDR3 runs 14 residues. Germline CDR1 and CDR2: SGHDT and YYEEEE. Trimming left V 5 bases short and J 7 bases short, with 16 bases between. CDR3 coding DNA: TGTGCCAGCAGGTGGCTGGGGGTATATAATGAGCAGTTCTTC. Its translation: CASRWLGVYNEQFF.